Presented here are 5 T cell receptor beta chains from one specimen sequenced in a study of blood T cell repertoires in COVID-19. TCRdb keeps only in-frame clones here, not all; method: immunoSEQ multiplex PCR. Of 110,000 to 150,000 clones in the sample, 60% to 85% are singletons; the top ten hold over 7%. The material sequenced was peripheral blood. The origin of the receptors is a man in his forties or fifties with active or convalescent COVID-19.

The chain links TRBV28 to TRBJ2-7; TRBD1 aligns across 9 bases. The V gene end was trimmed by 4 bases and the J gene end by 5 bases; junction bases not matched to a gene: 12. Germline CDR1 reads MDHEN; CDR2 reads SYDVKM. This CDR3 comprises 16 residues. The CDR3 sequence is CASSSPGQGSFDEQYF. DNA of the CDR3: TGTGCCAGCAGTTCACCGGGACAGGGAAGTTTCGACGAGCAGTACTTC.

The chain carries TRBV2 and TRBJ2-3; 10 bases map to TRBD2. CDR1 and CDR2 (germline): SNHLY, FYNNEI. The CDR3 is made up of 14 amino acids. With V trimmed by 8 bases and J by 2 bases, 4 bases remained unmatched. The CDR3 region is CASRTSGLTDTQYF. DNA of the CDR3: TGTGCCAGCCGGACTAGCGGCCTCACAGATACGCAGTATTTT. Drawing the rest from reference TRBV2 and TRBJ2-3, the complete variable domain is EPEVTQTPSHQVTQMGQEVILRCVPISNHLYFYWYRQILGQKVEFLVSFYNNEISEKSEIFDDQFSVERPDGSNFTLKIRSTKLEDSAMYFCASRTSGLTDTQYFGPGTRLTVL.

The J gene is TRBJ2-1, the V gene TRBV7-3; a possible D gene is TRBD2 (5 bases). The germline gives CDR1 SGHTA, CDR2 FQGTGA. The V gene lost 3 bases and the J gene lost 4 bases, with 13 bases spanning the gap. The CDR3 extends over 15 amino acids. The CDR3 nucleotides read TGTGCCAGCAGCTTTTATGAGGGCCCGTACAATGAGCAGTTCTTC. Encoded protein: CASSFYEGPYNEQFF.

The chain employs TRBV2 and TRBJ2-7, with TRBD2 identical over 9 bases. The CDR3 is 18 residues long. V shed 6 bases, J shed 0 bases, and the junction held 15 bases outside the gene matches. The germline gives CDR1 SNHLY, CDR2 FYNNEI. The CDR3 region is CASREPPAGGLSSYEQYF. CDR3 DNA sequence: TGTGCCAGCAGGGAACCTCCAGCGGGAGGCCTCTCCTCCTACGAGCAGTACTTC.

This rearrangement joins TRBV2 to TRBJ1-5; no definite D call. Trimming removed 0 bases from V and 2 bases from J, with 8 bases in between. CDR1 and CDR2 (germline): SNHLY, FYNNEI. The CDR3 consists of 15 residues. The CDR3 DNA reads TGTGCCAGCAGTGAAGCCCGTTATGGCAATCAGCCCCAGCATTTT. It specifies CASSEARYGNQPQHF.